Listed here are 18 T cell receptor beta chains from one sample, sequenced in a study of T cell responses to AZD1222 COVID-19 vaccine. The assay was immunoSEQ multiplex PCR, and TCRdb's table has in-frame clones only and misses some. The data show 150,000 to 200,000 clones, 75% to 90% seen once. The input for sequencing was peripheral blood, taken on day 0 of AZD1222 vaccination. The receptors stem from an adult in good health.

This sequence joins TRBV6-6 and TRBJ1-1; unclear D gene. The germline V gene encodes CDR1 MNHNY and CDR2 SVGAGI (reference sequence). The CDR3 loop spans 13 amino acids. Trimming cost V 6 bases and J 2 bases, with 10 bases left between them. The CDR3 sequence is CASRLNSNTEAFF. The DNA for the CDR3 is TGTGCCAGCAGACTTAACAGTAACACTGAAGCTTTCTTT.

The chain employs TRBV5-1 and TRBJ2-5; 7 bases fit TRBD2. V lost 4 bases, J lost 1 base, and 4 bases stayed unmatched. CDR3 size: 14 residues. Germline CDR1 reads SGHRS; CDR2 reads YFSETQ. CDR3 nucleotide sequence: TGCGCCAGCAGCAAAGGGACTACCCAAGAGACCCAGTACTTC. Protein: CASSKGTTQETQYF.

The J gene is TRBJ2-1, the V gene TRBV30; the D is unclear. The CDR3 runs to 16 residues. V lost 2 bases to trimming and J lost 4 bases, with 18 bases between them. Germline V gene lookup returns CDR1 GTSNPN and CDR2 SVGIG (reference sequence). In DNA, the CDR3 is TGTGCCTGGAGTTTGGTTCCCCCCCGAAATTACAATGAGCAGTTCTTC. Residues: CAWSLVPPRNYNEQFF.

The V and J genes are TRBV27 and TRBJ2-7, with D tentatively TRBD2 (6 bases). Germline V gene sequence: CDR1 MNHEY, CDR2 SMNVEV (reference sequence). The CDR3 loop spans 13 amino acids. With 6 bases removed from V and 7 bases from J, the gap between germline ends came to 16 bases. CDR3 DNA: TGTGCCAGCAGCCCTACAGGAGGGAAAGAGCAGTACTTC. This gives the protein CASSPTGGKEQYF.

The chain carries TRBV14 and TRBJ2-1, with D perhaps TRBD1 (6 bases). V lost 4 bases, J lost 4 bases, and 14 bases lay in between. Germline CDR1 reads SGHDN; CDR2 reads FVKESK. The CDR3 runs 15 residues. In nucleotides, the CDR3 is TGTGCCAGCAGCCCTCGGGCAGGGGATTACAATGAGCAGTTCTTC. It codes for CASSPRAGDYNEQFF.

The rearrangement joins TRBV10-2 to TRBJ1-2, with unresolved D. Germline V gene data show CDR1 as WSHSY and CDR2 as SAAADI. The CDR3 totals 14 residues. V was clipped by 5 bases and J by 3 bases, with 13 bases between them. The CDR3 nucleotides read TGCGCCAGCAGTTACCTCCGGGTTGACTATGGCTACACCTTC. It specifies CASSYLRVDYGYTF.

The chain carries TRBV4-2 and TRBJ2-7; a weak D match, TRBD2 (5 bases). The CDR3 sequence is 14 residues long. The V end was cut by 1 base, the J end by 4 bases, with 11 bases between. Germline CDR1 LGHNA, CDR2 YNFKEQ. Written as DNA, the CDR3 is TGTGCCAGCAGCCAAGGGGGTAGAGGGTACGAGCAGTACTTC. Translating gives CASSQGGRGYEQYF.

This sequence joins TRBV15 and TRBJ1-3; 7 bases agree with TRBD1. CDR3 size: 15 residues. The V segment lost 5 bases and the J segment 0 bases; nucleotides outside the gene matches: 4. CDR1 is LNHNV and CDR2 is YYDKDF in the germline V gene (reference sequence). The CDR3 DNA reads TGTGCCACCAGCCCCGACAGGGCCTCTGGAAACACCATATATTTT. Translation gives CATSPDRASGNTIYF.

This clone has just a few counts. The V gene is TRBV6-7, the J gene TRBJ1-2; no reliable D call. TRBV6-7 is classed as an ORF, of uncertain function. This CDR3 is 18 amino acids long. Trimming took off 4 bases at V and 7 bases at J, with 28 bases between the two ends. As DNA, the CDR3 is TGTGCCAGCAGTTCGGGAAGTACTACAGTGGGCTTCTACTCTGGCTACACCTTC. Translated: CASSSGSTTVGFYSGYTF.

Worth noting for this clone: Different DNA sequences within this sample yield the same CDR3. This rearrangement joins TRBV9 to TRBJ2-7; the D gene is possibly TRBD2 (5 bases). This CDR3 comprises 13 residues. Germline V CDR1 and CDR2: SGDLS, YYNGEE. V dropped 0 bases and J dropped 1 base, with 5 bases sitting between them. In nucleotides, the CDR3 is TGTGCCAGCAGCGTAGGCGGGTCCTACGAGCAGTACTTC. It yields the protein CASSVGGSYEQYF. The full variable domain, with the rest looked up from reference TRBV9 and TRBJ2-7, is DSGVTQTPKHLITATGQRVTLRCSPRSGDLSVYWYQQSLDQGLQFLIQYYNGEERAKGNILERFSAQQFPDLHSELNLSSLELGDSALYFCASSVGGSYEQYFGPGTRLTVT.

This chain connects TRBV24-1 to TRBJ2-5; 7 bases line up with TRBD2. V dropped 0 bases and J dropped 4; count of bases not matched to a gene: 1. Germline V gives CDR1 KGHDR, CDR2 SFDVKD. This CDR3 is 14 amino acids long. The CDR3 reads CATSDLWGGETQYF. In nucleotides, the CDR3 is TGTGCCACCAGTGATTTGTGGGGGGGAGAGACCCAGTACTTC.

The chain has TRBV9 and TRBJ2-7; possible D gene TRBD1, 6 bases. The germline V gene encodes CDR1 SGDLS and CDR2 YYNGEE. Trimming cost V 0 bases and J 0 bases, with 22 bases left between them. The CDR3 consists of 19 residues. The CDR3 spells CASSVVSIDRYPSSYEQYV. CDR3 nucleotide sequence: TGTGCCAGCAGCGTAGTTTCAATCGACAGGTACCCCAGCTCCTACGAGCAGTACGTC.

This sequence joins TRBV5-4 and TRBJ2-3, with TRBD2 identical over 9 bases. Germline CDR1 is SGHNT and CDR2 is YYREEE (reference sequence). This CDR3 comprises 17 residues. V shed 5 bases and J 2 bases; nucleotides not matched to a gene: 12. CDR3 sequence reads: CASSTGGLAGTTDTQYF. The CDR3 DNA follows: TGTGCCAGCAGTACCGGTGGGCTAGCGGGGACCACAGATACGCAGTATTTT.

The chain uses TRBV7-9 and TRBJ2-2; perhaps TRBD1 as D (6 bases). This CDR3 has 15 amino acids. CDR1 and CDR2 from the germline V gene are SEHNR and FQNEAQ (reference sequence). With 5 bases removed from V and 5 bases from J, the gap between germline ends came to 15 bases. CDR3 sequence: CASSLPSGQTGELFF. The CDR3 DNA is TGTGCCAGCAGCCTGCCCTCGGGACAAACCGGGGAGCTGTTTTTT.

The chain uses TRBV9 and TRBJ2-5, with TRBD2 matching over 11 bases. There are 15 residues in the CDR3. V was clipped by 3 bases and J by 5 bases; unmatched bases: 6. The germline gives CDR1 SGDLS, CDR2 YYNGEE. This CDR3 reads CASSETSGGRETQYF. The CDR3 DNA reads TGTGCCAGCAGCGAAACTAGCGGGGGTCGGGAGACCCAGTACTTC.

V and J are TRBV7-2 and TRBJ1-1, with D tentatively TRBD1 (6 bases). V was clipped by 0 bases and J by 1 base, with 12 bases between them. The CDR3 sequence is 16 residues long. The germline gives CDR1 SGHTA, CDR2 FQGNSA. The DNA of the CDR3 is TGTGCCAGCAGCTTAGCGGCAGGGGTACCGAACACTGAAGCTTTCTTT. Amino acids: CASSLAAGVPNTEAFF.

The chain joins TRBV2 to TRBJ2-3; D is perhaps TRBD2 (6 bases). Per germline, CDR1 SNHLY and CDR2 FYNNEI. The ends were cut back, 6 bases at V and 4 bases at J, with 14 bases in the middle. There are 14 residues in the CDR3. This CDR3 is CASRKNSGSDTQYF. The CDR3 nucleotides are TGTGCCAGCAGGAAAAATAGCGGATCAGATACGCAGTATTTT.

The J gene is TRBJ2-3, the V gene TRBV11-3; TRBD1 matches 8 bases. Germline CDR1 and CDR2: SGHNT and YENEEA. J lost 3 bases, V lost 5 bases, and 10 bases had no gene match. This CDR3 region has 16 residues. In nucleotides, the CDR3 is TGTGCCAGCAGCCAAACTTCCGGGACAGGTACAGATACGCAGTATTTT. The encoded protein is CASSQTSGTGTDTQYF.